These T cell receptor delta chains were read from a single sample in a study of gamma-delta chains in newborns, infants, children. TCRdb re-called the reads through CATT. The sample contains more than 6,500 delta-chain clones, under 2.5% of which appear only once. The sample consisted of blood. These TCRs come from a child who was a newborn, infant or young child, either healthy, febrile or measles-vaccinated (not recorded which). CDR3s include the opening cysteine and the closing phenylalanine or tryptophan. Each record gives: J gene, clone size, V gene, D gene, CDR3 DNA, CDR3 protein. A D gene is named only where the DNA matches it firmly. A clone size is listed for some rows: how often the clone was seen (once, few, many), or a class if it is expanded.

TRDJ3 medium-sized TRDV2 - TGTGCCTGTGACTCGCTGGGGAGCTCCTGGGACACCCGACAGATGTTTTTC CACDSLGSSWDTRQMFF
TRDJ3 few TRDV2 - TGTGCCTGTGACGCCTTGGGGGCCAAGGGCTCCTGGGACACCCGACAAATGTTTTTC CACDALGAKGSWDTRQMFF
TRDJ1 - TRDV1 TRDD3 TGTGCTCTTGGGGAACGTTCGAAGACCACTCAAGGTTGGCAATGGGGATACCGGCGCCTAAGACAGTACACCGATAAACTCATCTTT CALGERSKTTQGWQWGYRRLRQYTDKLIF
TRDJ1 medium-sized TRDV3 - TGTGCCTCTGCCGATTTCCTAAACGATAAACTCATCTTT CASADFLNDKLIF
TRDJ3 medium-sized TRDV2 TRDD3 TGTGCCTGTGACATACTGGGGGCCTGGGACACCCGACAGATGTTTTTC CACDILGAWDTRQMFF
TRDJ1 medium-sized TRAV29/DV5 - TGTGCAGCAACCACTGGGAACGATAAACTCATCTTT CAATTGNDKLIF
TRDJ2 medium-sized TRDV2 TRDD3 TGTGCCTGTGACTCGTACTGGGGGATCCTTGCAGCACAACTCTTCTTT CACDSYWGILAAQLFF
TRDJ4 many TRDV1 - TGTGCTCTTGGGGAAGGGATAAGGGTCCGCAGTTACTGCTCCCCCAGACCCCTGATCTTT CALGEGIRVRSYCSPRPLIF
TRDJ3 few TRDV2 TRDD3 TGTGCCTGTGTCACGACCACTGGGGGATACGGATTCTCCCGGGACACCCGACAGATGTTTTTC CACVTTTGGYGFSRDTRQMFF
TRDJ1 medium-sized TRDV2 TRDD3 TGTGCCTGTGACACCGGTAGTACTCTGGGGGATACTCAGAGGACCGATAAACTCATCTTT CACDTGSTLGDTQRTDKLIF
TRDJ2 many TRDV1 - TGTGCCCTTGGGGAGAGTTATTTGACAGCACAACTCTTCTTT CALGESYLTAQLFF
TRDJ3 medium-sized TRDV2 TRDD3 TGTGCCTGTGACGCTGGGGGATTTCGCTCCTGGGACACCCGACAGATGTTTTTC CACDAGGFRSWDTRQMFF
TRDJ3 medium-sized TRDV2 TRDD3 TGTGCCTGTGACACGATGGAACTGGGGGAGCCCCGCGCCTCCTGGGACACCCGACAGATGTTTTTC CACDTMELGEPRASWDTRQMFF
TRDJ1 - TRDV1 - TGTGCTCCTGGGTTTTCCCCGGCGAAGGCCTTCCCCTATATCTGGGTGCCTTACACCGATAAGCTCATCTTT CAPGFSPAKAFPYIWVPYTDKLIF
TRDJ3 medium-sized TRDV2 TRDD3 TGTGCCTGTGACACGACTGGGGGATACTGGGACACCCGACAGATGTTTTTC CACDTTGGYWDTRQMFF
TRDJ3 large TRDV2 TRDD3 TGTGCCTGTGACGTACTGGGGGATACCTCCTGGGACACCCGACAGATGTTTTTC CACDVLGDTSWDTRQMFF
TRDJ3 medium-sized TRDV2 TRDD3 TGTGCCTGTGACACCCCCACTGGGGGCCCCAGCTCCTGGGACACCCGACAGATGTTTTTC CACDTPTGGPSSWDTRQMFF
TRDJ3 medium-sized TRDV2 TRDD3 TGTGCCTGTGACACCGGGTGGGGGATACAAACCTGGGACACCCGACAGATGTTTTTC CACDTGWGIQTWDTRQMFF
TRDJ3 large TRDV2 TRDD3 TGTGCCTGTGACACCGCGGGGGATACCTGGGACACCCGACAGATGTTTTTC CACDTAGDTWDTRQMFF
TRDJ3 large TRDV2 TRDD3 TGTGCCTGTGACAGCTGGGGGATACCGTTGGACACCCGACAGATGTTTTTC CACDSWGIPLDTRQMFF
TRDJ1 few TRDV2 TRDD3 TGTGCCTGTGACACCGGAAACACTGGGGTATACGCCGCGGATAAACTCATCTTT CACDTGNTGVYAADKLIF
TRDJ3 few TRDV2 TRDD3 TGTGCCTGTGACGACCATGGGGATATCCCCCGCTCCTGGGACACCCGACAGATGTTTTTC CACDDHGDIPRSWDTRQMFF
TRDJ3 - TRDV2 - TGTGCCTGTGACACCGGACGAGGTGGGGTATACTCCTGGGACACCCGCCAGATGTTTTTC CACDTGRGGVYSWDTRQMFF
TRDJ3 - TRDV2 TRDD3 TGTGCCTGTGACATCGTAAGAGGGCTACTGGGGGCTAGCTCCTGGGACACCGGACAGATGTTTTTC CACDIVRGLLGASSWDTGQMFF
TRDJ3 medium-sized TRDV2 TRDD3 TGTGCCTGTGACATACTGGGGGATATTTCCTGGGACACCCGACAGATGTTTTTC CACDILGDISWDTRQMFF
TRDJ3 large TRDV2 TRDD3 TGTGCCTGTGACCAGCGTACTGGGGGTCGCTCCTGGGACACCCGACAGATGTTTTTC CACDQRTGGRSWDTRQMFF
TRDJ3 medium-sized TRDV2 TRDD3 TGTGCCTGCGACGTACTGGGGGAGAGCTCCTGGGACACCCGACAGATGTTTTTC CACDVLGESSWDTRQMFF
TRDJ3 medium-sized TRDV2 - TGTGCCTGTGACACCGGGGGCTCAAGCTCCTGGGACACCCGACAGATGTTTTTC CACDTGGSSSWDTRQMFF
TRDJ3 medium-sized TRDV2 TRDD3 TGTGCCTGTGACGCTACTGGGGTTTCCTCCTGGGACACCCGACAGATGTTTTTC CACDATGVSSWDTRQMFF
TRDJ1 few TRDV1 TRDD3 TGTGCTCTTGGGGAACCACCCCCCTGGGACTGGGGGATACGTTTCACCGACAAACTCATCTTT CALGEPPPWDWGIRFTDKLIF
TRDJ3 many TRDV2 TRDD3 TGTGCCTGTGACACCCTGGGGGACTACCTTGGCTCCTGGGACACCCGACAGATGTTTTTC CACDTLGDYLGSWDTRQMFF
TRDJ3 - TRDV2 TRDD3 TGTGCCTGTGACTGGGGGACCCCTAGCTCCTGGGGCACCCGACAGATGTTTTTC CACDWGTPSSWGTRQMFF
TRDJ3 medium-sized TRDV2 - TGTGCCTGTGACCCTACTGGGCCCTCCTGGGACACCCGACAGATGTTTTTC CACDPTGPSWDTRQMFF
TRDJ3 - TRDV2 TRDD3 TGTGCCTGTGACGAACTGGGGGATACCTCTTGGGACACCCGACAGATGTTTTTC CACDELGDTSWDTRQMFF
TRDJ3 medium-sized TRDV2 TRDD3 TGTGCCTGTGACTCCGTACTGGGGGACCCCAGCTCCTGGGACACCCGACAGATGTTTTTC CACDSVLGDPSSWDTRQMFF
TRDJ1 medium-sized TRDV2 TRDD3 TGTGCCTGTGACACCTTCTACTGGGGGATACGTGTAAAAGCCGATAAACTCATCTTT CACDTFYWGIRVKADKLIF
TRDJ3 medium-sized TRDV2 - TGTGCCTGTGATACGATACGGAGCTCCTGGGACACCCGACAGATGTTTTTC CACDTIRSSWDTRQMFF
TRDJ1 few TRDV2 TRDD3 TGTGCCTGTGACACCGGCACTGGGGGATACCGGGACACCGATAAACTCATCTTT CACDTGTGGYRDTDKLIF
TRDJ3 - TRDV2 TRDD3 TGTGCCTGTGACACCCCGTACTGGGGGACACGCCACCGGGACACCCGACAGATGTTTTTC CACDTPYWGTRHRDTRQMFF
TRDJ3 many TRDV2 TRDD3 TGTGCCTGTGACACCGCCGCGGGGGATACCTGGGACACCCGACAGATGTTTTTC CACDTAAGDTWDTRQMFF